This passage covers 27 T cell receptor beta chains from one sample sequenced in a study of T cells after yellow fever vaccination. Via MiXCR, TCRdb re-called the 5' RACE reads, giving one row per CDR3 protein. The table shows 100,000 to 150,000 distinct CDR3 sequences, with about 7% occurring only once. The sample here was CD4+ T cells sorted from PBMCs, taken around 10 days after the first yellow fever vaccination. The receptors shown here come from a man between 18 and 29 years old who received the YFV17D yellow fever vaccine.

The sample holds a few counts of this clonotype. This rearrangement joins TRBV6-1 to TRBJ2-7, with 8 nucleotides matching TRBD1. This CDR3 comprises 15 residues. The germline gives CDR1 MNHNS, CDR2 SASEGT. The ends lost 2 bases at V and 5 bases at J; junction bases unmatched: 8. CDR3 sequence: CASSEYGDRGDEQYV. In DNA, the CDR3 is TGTGCCAGCAGTGAATACGGAGACAGGGGCGACGAGCAGTACGTC.

This clonotype was seen ten or more times. This rearrangement joins TRBV5-6 to TRBJ1-3, with 10 nucleotides matching TRBD1. Germline CDR1 is SGHDT and CDR2 is YYEEEE. This CDR3 spans 17 amino acids. V lost 5 bases and J lost 0; bases outside the gene matches: 8. The DNA for the CDR3 is TGTGCCAGCAGACCGGGACAGGGGAGGGCCTCTGGAAACACCATATATTTT. This codes for CASRPGQGRASGNTIYF. The full variable domain, completed using reference TRBV5-6 and TRBJ1-3, is DAGVTQSPTHLIKTRGQQVTLRCSPKSGHDTVSWYQQALGQGPQFIFQYYEEEERQRGNFPDRFSGHQFPNYSSELNVNALLLGDSALYLCASRPGQGRASGNTIYFGEGSWLTVV.

This clonotype has ten or more counts. The chain has TRBV5-1 and TRBJ2-5; possibly TRBD1 for D (6 bases). The CDR3 has 13 amino acids. Trimming stripped 2 bases from V and 3 bases from J, with 8 bases between. Germline lookup yields CDR1 SGHRS and CDR2 YFSETQ. The CDR3 loop reads CASSLEGEETQYF. In DNA form, the CDR3 reads TGCGCCAGCAGCTTAGAGGGGGAAGAGACCCAGTACTTC.

This sequence joins TRBV5-1 and TRBJ2-3; D may correspond to TRBD1 or TRBD2 (5 bases each). Trimming pared 4 bases from V and 4 bases from J, leaving 16 bases between. The germline CDR1 and CDR2 sequences are SGHRS and YFSETQ. The length of the CDR3 is 15 residues. The CDR3 here is CASSVGTLGSDTQYF. For the CDR3, the DNA is TGCGCCAGCAGCGTCGGGACCCTAGGGTCAGATACGCAGTATTTT.

The chain combines TRBV6-2 or TRBV6-3 with TRBJ2-6; D assignment may be TRBD1 or TRBD2 (6 bases each). The germline V gene encodes CDR1 MNHEY and CDR2 SVGEGT. The CDR3 runs to 18 residues. The V and J ends lost 6 bases and 0 bases respectively, with 18 bases between them. The CDR3 bases are TGTGCCAGCAGCCCGCCGGGGGCCATGAGCTCTGGGGCCAACGTCCTGACTTTC. This codes for CASSPPGAMSSGANVLTF.

This clonotype was seen repeatedly, ten times or more. J is TRBJ2-1 and V is TRBV7-2; D remains ambiguous. Between the trimmed V and J ends, which lost 2 bases and 5 bases, there was a span of 4 bases. This CDR3 contains 12 residues. Germline CDR1 SGHTA, CDR2 FQGNSA. The CDR3 here is CASSLWHNEQFF. As DNA, the CDR3 is TGTGCCAGCAGCTTATGGCACAATGAGCAGTTCTTC.

This clonotype appeared a few times. The rearrangement links TRBV12-3 or TRBV12-4 to TRBJ2-2; D is undetermined. V was clipped by 2 bases and J by 0 bases, with 10 bases between them. CDR3 size: 16 residues. CDR3 region: CASSLLSTSNTGELFF. The CDR3 DNA reads TGTGCCAGCAGTTTATTATCTACTTCGAACACCGGGGAGCTGTTTTTT.

This clonotype was recorded a few times. This sequence joins TRBV6-5 and TRBJ1-5; D ambiguous. V dropped 7 bases and J dropped 4 bases, with 20 bases sitting between them. The CDR3 has 16 residues. CDR1 MNHEY and CDR2 SVGAGI come from the germline V gene. For the CDR3, the DNA is TGTGCCAGCATTCCCGTGCGGGAGCTCTTAAATCAGCCCCAGCATTTT. Its translation: CASIPVRELLNQPQHF.

Ten or more counts support this clonotype. The rearrangement uses TRBV29-1 and TRBJ1-2; 7 nucleotides align to TRBD1. The ends lost 7 bases at V and 0 bases at J; junction bases unmatched: 11. Germline values: CDR1 SQVTM, CDR2 ANQGSEA. The CDR3 spans 15 residues. The CDR3 DNA follows: TGCAGCGCCGAAGGGTTCAGGGGGGCTAACTATGGCTACACCTTC. Protein: CSAEGFRGANYGYTF.

The genes are TRBV6-1 and TRBJ2-4; no clear D gene. The CDR3 extends over 16 amino acids. Germline V CDR1 and CDR2: MNHNS, SASEGT. V lost 7 bases, J lost 2 bases, and 18 bases lay in between. For the CDR3, the DNA is TGTGCCAGCAAGAGGCAACTCGGCGGAACCAAAAACATTCAGTACTTC. This codes for CASKRQLGGTKNIQYF.

This clonotype was seen repeatedly, ten times or more. The rearrangement links TRBV7-2 to TRBJ2-7, with 7 bases identical to TRBD1. Germline V lookup: CDR1 SGHTA, CDR2 FQGNSA. V lost 5 bases, J lost 4 bases, and 8 bases stayed unmatched. There are 14 residues in the CDR3. CDR3 in DNA: TGTGCCAGCAGCCCTGAACAGGGGCGGTACGAGCAGTACTTC. Residues: CASSPEQGRYEQYF.

This clonotype was seen many times. The chain is built from TRBV27 and TRBJ2-6; perhaps TRBD1 as D (6 bases). V was clipped by 4 bases and J by 0 bases, with 16 bases between them. Germline-derived CDR1 and CDR2 are MNHEY and SMNVEV (reference sequence). The CDR3 is 18 residues long. The CDR3 DNA follows: TGTGCCAGCAGTTCGACCTACAGGGTGACCTCTGGGGCCAACGTCCTGACTTTC. It yields the protein CASSSTYRVTSGANVLTF.

This clonotype was counted at least ten times. CDR3 residues: CASSPGTSGTEAFF. In DNA form, the CDR3 reads TGTGCCAGCAGCCCGGGGACGTCGGGGACTGAAGCTTTCTTT. The gene calls are TRBV7-9 and TRBJ1-1; D is perhaps TRBD1 (5 bases). V was pared by 5 bases and J by 5 bases, with 15 bases between. This CDR3 has 14 amino acids. Germline CDR1 and CDR2: SEHNR and FQNEAQ (reference sequence).

This clonotype was counted many times. This chain links TRBV9 with TRBJ1-6, with D possibly being TRBD1 (6 bases). The CDR3 consists of 15 residues. V was shortened by 0 bases and J by 6 bases, with 10 bases between the two germline ends. Per germline, CDR1 SGDLS and CDR2 YYNGEE. The CDR3 region is CASSVAGATNSPLHF. The CDR3 nucleotides read TGTGCCAGCAGCGTAGCAGGGGCAACTAATTCACCCCTCCACTTT.

This clonotype was observed a handful of times. CDR3 sequence: CSARGVQETSTDTQYF. CDR3 sequence (DNA): TGCAGTGCTAGAGGGGTACAGGAAACTAGCACAGATACGCAGTATTTT. J is TRBJ2-3 and V is TRBV20-1, with D tentatively TRBD1 (5 bases). Germline V gene lookup returns CDR1 DFQATT and CDR2 SNEGSKA (reference sequence). The CDR3 runs 16 residues. The V and J ends lost 1 base and 0 bases respectively, with 14 bases between them.

This clonotype was seen repeatedly, ten times or more. The chain is built from TRBV6-1 and TRBJ2-1; possibly TRBD1 for D (7 bases). Deletions cut 6 bases from V and 7 bases from J, with 10 bases between. Germline CDR1 reads MNHNS; CDR2 reads SASEGT. The CDR3 extends over 12 amino acids. CDR3 coding DNA: TGTGCCAGCAGGGAGGGGGCGAATGAGCAGTTCTTC. It encodes CASREGANEQFF.

The sample holds many counts of this clonotype. The chain has TRBV7-2 and TRBJ2-1, with TRBD1 matching 9 bases. Germline values: CDR1 SGHTA, CDR2 FQGNSA. V lost 8 bases to trimming and J lost 4 bases; unmatched junction nucleotides: 12. This CDR3 is built from 16 residues. The CDR3 region has the DNA TGTGCCAGCCGTTCCGCCGGGACAGGGTCTTACAATGAGCAGTTCTTC. Its protein product is CASRSAGTGSYNEQFF.

This clonotype was seen ten or more times. This rearrangement joins TRBV6-6 to TRBJ1-5, with D possibly TRBD1 on 5 matching bases. Germline-derived CDR1 and CDR2 are MNHNY and SVGAGI (reference sequence). CDR3 length: 13 amino acids. Trimming shortened V by 4 bases and J by 6 bases, and 10 bases separated the two germline ends. The CDR3 DNA reads TGTGCCAGCAGTTTGGGGGAGTCTCAGCCCCAGCATTTT. Translating gives CASSLGESQPQHF.

This clonotype showed up just a few times. The gene calls are TRBV30 and TRBJ2-3; 10 nucleotides agree with TRBD2. This CDR3 has 16 residues. V was clipped by 3 bases and J by 6 bases; unmatched bases: 12. From germline, CDR1 is GTSNPN and CDR2 SVGIG (reference sequence). CDR3 nucleotides: TGTGCCTGGAGAACAAAAACTAGCGGGGCCCCGGATACGCAGTATTTT. This codes for CAWRTKTSGAPDTQYF.

This clonotype was seen at least ten times. The chain carries TRBV30 and TRBJ2-5; TRBD2 aligns across 8 bases. The CDR3 sequence is 16 residues long. Germline assignment: CDR1 GTSNPN and CDR2 SVGIG (reference sequence). The junction had 10 bases not matched to a gene; V was cut back by 0 bases and J by 4 bases. CDR3: CAWSVAPTSGGETQYF. DNA of the CDR3: TGTGCCTGGAGTGTAGCCCCCACCAGCGGGGGAGAGACCCAGTACTTC.

There are many counts of this clonotype. The rearrangement links TRBV18 to TRBJ2-5, with D possibly TRBD2 on 5 matching bases. This CDR3 spans 14 amino acids. Germline V lookup: CDR1 KGHSH, CDR2 LQKENI. Trimming left V 10 bases short and J 3 bases short, with 18 bases between. The CDR3 nucleotides are TGTGCCACTCACGCCCAAGAGGGAGAAGAGACCCAGTACTTC. Protein sequence: CATHAQEGEETQYF.

This clonotype was seen ten or more times. The chain employs TRBV20-1 and TRBJ2-1; D is possibly TRBD1 or TRBD2 (5 bases each). V was shortened by 4 bases and J by 2 bases, with 15 bases between the two germline ends. CDR1 is DFQATT, CDR2 SNEGSKA, per germline (reference sequence). This CDR3 region has 15 residues. The CDR3 sequence: CSATGTGPAYNEQFF. CDR3 sequence (DNA): TGCAGTGCTACGGGGACGGGACCAGCCTACAATGAGCAGTTCTTC.

The V and J genes are TRBV20-1 and TRBJ2-1; 7 positions match TRBD2. The trim removed 7 bases at V and 2 bases at J, leaving 5 bases unmatched. Germline V gives CDR1 DFQATT, CDR2 SNEGSKA (reference sequence). CDR3 size: 13 residues. In DNA, the CDR3 is TGCAGTGGGAAGGGAGGGCCCTACAATGAGCAGTTCTTC. Translation gives CSGKGGPYNEQFF.

This clonotype was counted ten times or more. This chain joins TRBV4-3 and TRBJ2-3; TRBD2 matches 10 bases. From germline, CDR1 is LGHNA and CDR2 YSLEER. The CDR3 contains 18 residues. V shed 1 base and J 3 bases; nucleotides not matched to a gene: 10. The CDR3: CASSQAYTPGLATDTQYF. For the CDR3, the DNA is TGCGCCAGCAGCCAAGCTTATACGCCGGGACTAGCGACAGATACGCAGTATTTT.

The chain joins TRBV30 to TRBJ2-7; possibly TRBD2 for D (6 bases). V lost 2 bases, J lost 3 bases, and 14 bases lay in between. The CDR3 consists of 14 residues. The germline CDR1 and CDR2 sequences are GTSNPN and SVGIG (reference sequence). The CDR3 loop reads CAWSREAIGYEQYF. The CDR3 coding sequence is TGTGCCTGGAGTAGGGAGGCCATCGGCTACGAGCAGTACTTC.

This clonotype was seen at least ten times. The chain has TRBV6-2 or TRBV6-3 and TRBJ2-2; unclear D gene. CDR3 length: 16 residues. The V gene's germline CDR1 is MNHEY and CDR2 SVGEGT. V was trimmed by 2 bases and J by 2 bases, leaving 12 bases between them. The CDR3 nucleotides are TGTGCCAGCAGTTACGCCGGACCCTTCAACACCGGGGAGCTGTTTTTT. This codes for CASSYAGPFNTGELFF.

V and J are TRBV6-1 and TRBJ1-6, with TRBD1 identical over 8 bases. This CDR3 is 15 amino acids long. In germline, CDR1 is MNHNS, CDR2 SASEGT. After removal of 5 bases from V and 6 bases from J, the junction contained 6 bases not matched to a gene. CDR3 loop: CASSPPTGGNSPLHF. CDR3 nucleotides: TGTGCCAGCAGTCCACCTACAGGGGGTAATTCACCCCTCCACTTT.